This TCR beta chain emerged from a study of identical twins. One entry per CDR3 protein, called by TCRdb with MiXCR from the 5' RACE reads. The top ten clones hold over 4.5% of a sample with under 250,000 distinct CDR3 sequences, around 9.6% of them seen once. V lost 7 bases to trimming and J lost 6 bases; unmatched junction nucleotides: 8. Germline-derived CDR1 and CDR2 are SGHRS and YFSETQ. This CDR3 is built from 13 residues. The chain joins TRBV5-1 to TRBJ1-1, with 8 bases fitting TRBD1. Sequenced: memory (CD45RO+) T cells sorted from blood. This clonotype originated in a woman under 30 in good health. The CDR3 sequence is CASGTGNGAEAFF. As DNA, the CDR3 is TGCGCCAGCGGGACAGGAAATGGCGCTGAAGCTTTCTTT.